These 23 T cell receptor beta chains came from one sample sequenced in a study of blood T cell repertoires in COVID-19. Clones were sequenced by immunoSEQ multiplex PCR, and TCRdb holds only the in-frame ones, with some missing. The sample holds around 240,000 clones, 86% seen once. What was sequenced was peripheral blood. The receptors here all came from a woman aged 25 to 39 who had recovered from COVID-19.

V usage is TRBV14 and J usage is TRBJ1-1; 8 bases map to TRBD1. J lost 3 bases, V lost 2 bases, and 5 bases had no gene match. Per the germline V gene, CDR1 is SGHDN and CDR2 is FVKESK. The CDR3 has 15 residues. The CDR3 coding sequence is TGTGCCAGCAGCCAACTACAGGGGGGGGACACTGAAGCTTTCTTT. Amino acids: CASSQLQGGDTEAFF.

The J gene is TRBJ1-2, the V gene TRBV5-6; perhaps TRBD1 as D (6 bases). V gave up 0 bases and J gave up 4 bases, with 16 bases separating them. In germline, CDR1 is SGHDT, CDR2 YYEEEE. The CDR3 sequence is 16 residues long. CDR3 loop: CASSLVGQGLFYGYTF. CDR3 DNA: TGTGCCAGCAGCTTGGTGGGACAAGGCCTTTTCTATGGCTACACCTTC. Full variable domain (outside the CDR3, taken from reference TRBV5-6 and TRBJ1-2): DAGVTQSPTHLIKTRGQQVTLRCSPKSGHDTVSWYQQALGQGPQFIFQYYEEEERQRGNFPDRFSGHQFPNYSSELNVNALLLGDSALYLCASSLVGQGLFYGYTFGSGTRLTVV.

This chain connects TRBV5-8 to TRBJ2-5; D perhaps matches TRBD1 (6 bases). V was clipped by 5 bases and J by 5 bases, with 19 bases between them. The CDR3 contains 15 residues. Germline CDR1 SGHTS, CDR2 YDEGEE. The CDR3 DNA is TGTGCCAGCAGGCTTGGACAGTTACCAGGCGAGACCCAGTACTTC. Its protein product is CASRLGQLPGETQYF.

The chain employs TRBV3-1 (or the pseudogene TRBV3-2) and TRBJ1-1; a weak D match, TRBD1 (5 bases). This CDR3 has 13 residues. Germline V lookup: CDR1 LGHDT, CDR2 YNNKEL (reference sequence). V lost 1 base and J lost 4, with 7 bases in between. The CDR3 DNA sequence: TGTGCCAGCAGCCAAGTAGGGGCCACTGAAGCTTTCTTT. It encodes CASSQVGATEAFF.

This chain joins TRBV21-1 and TRBJ2-1; TRBD2 was called by the table and not checked on the DNA. TRBV21-1 is a documented pseudogene. This CDR3 is 19 amino acids long. Here the CDR3 reads CASSGGIPGTSGGENEQFF. The CDR3, as DNA: TGTGCCAGCAGCGGAGGAATACCCGGGACTAGCGGGGGGGAGAATGAGCAGTTCTTC.

The CDR3 loop reads CASSVGMGPYEQYF. DNA of the CDR3: TGTGCCAGCAGCGTAGGGATGGGGCCCTACGAGCAGTACTTC. This sequence joins TRBV9 and TRBJ2-7, with D tentatively TRBD1 (5 bases). V lost 0 bases, J lost 2 bases, and 9 bases lay in between. The germline V gene has CDR1 SGDLS and CDR2 YYNGEE. This CDR3 is 14 amino acids long.

The CDR3 region has the DNA TGTGCCAGCAGCCAGCAGACAGGGGAAGCTTTCTTT. Protein: CASSQQTGEAFF. This chain joins TRBV3-1 (or the pseudogene TRBV3-2) and TRBJ1-1; 7 positions agree with TRBD1. CDR1 is LGHDT and CDR2 is YNNKEL in the germline V gene (reference sequence). The V and J ends lost 3 bases and 8 bases, in that order; junction bases with no gene match: 3. CDR3 size: 12 residues.

The chain employs TRBV13 and TRBJ2-2; D remains ambiguous. Per germline, CDR1 PRHDT and CDR2 FYEKMQ (reference sequence). This CDR3 has 12 residues. Trimming left V 5 bases short and J 5 bases short, with 6 bases between. CDR3 DNA sequence: TGTGCCAGCAGCCTTGAGACCGGGGAGCTGTTTTTT. It specifies CASSLETGELFF.

The V call is TRBV6-1, the J call TRBJ2-1; D might be TRBD2 (6 bases). There are 14 residues in the CDR3. Germline CDR1 MNHNS, CDR2 SASEGT. Trimming left V 3 bases short and J 9 bases short, with 15 bases between. The CDR3 is CASSELGRGFEQFF. The CDR3 DNA is TGTGCCAGCAGTGAGCTTGGACGGGGGTTTGAGCAGTTCTTC.

The chain recombines TRBV13 with TRBJ1-1, with D unresolved. This CDR3 has 12 amino acids. Trimming pared 5 bases from V and 8 bases from J, leaving 12 bases between. The germline V gene encodes CDR1 PRHDT and CDR2 FYEKMQ (reference sequence). The DNA of the CDR3 is TGTGCCAGCAGCCTTTCAAGGAGGGAAGCTTTCTTT. This translates into CASSLSRREAFF.

The gene calls are TRBV15 and TRBJ1-5, with TRBD1 as a possible D gene (6 bases). From germline, CDR1 is LNHNV and CDR2 YYDKDF (reference sequence). Trimming took 1 base from V and 2 from J, leaving 12 bases between them. The CDR3 runs to 16 residues. The CDR3 sequence: CATSRGTEGGNQPQHF. The DNA for the CDR3 is TGTGCCACCAGCAGAGGGACTGAGGGGGGCAATCAGCCCCAGCATTTT.

V and J are TRBV29-1 and TRBJ1-2, with 7 bases matching TRBD1. V gave up 1 base and J gave up 9 bases; unmatched junction bases: 5. The V gene's germline CDR1 is SQVTM and CDR2 ANQGSEA. The CDR3 is 12 residues long. This CDR3 is CSVEVRGGSYTF. CDR3 nucleotide sequence: TGCAGCGTTGAAGTAAGAGGGGGCAGCTACACCTTC.

The chain is built from TRBV7-6 and TRBJ1-1; D is unresolved. Germline V gene data show CDR1 as SGHVS and CDR2 as FNYEAQ. The ends were cut back, 5 bases at V and 2 bases at J, with 15 bases in the middle. CDR3 length equals 15 residues. The CDR3 here is CASSPPAGTNTEAFF. CDR3 DNA sequence: TGTGCCAGCAGCCCACCCGCGGGCACAAACACTGAAGCTTTCTTT.

This chain connects TRBV2 to TRBJ2-5; no reliable D call. Trimming removed 7 bases at V and 5 bases at J, with 8 bases between. In germline, CDR1 is SNHLY, CDR2 FYNNEI. The CDR3 spans 11 residues. The CDR3 region is CASKLIETQYF. The DNA of the CDR3 is TGTGCCAGCAAACTTATTGAGACCCAGTACTTC.

The rearrangement uses TRBV6-5 and TRBJ2-7; D remains ambiguous. V was shortened by 2 bases and J by 2 bases, with 7 bases between the two germline ends. The germline V gene encodes CDR1 MNHEY and CDR2 SVGAGI. The CDR3 sequence is 13 residues long. The CDR3: CASSYAIAYEQYF. The CDR3 DNA reads as TGTGCCAGCAGTTACGCTATAGCCTACGAGCAGTACTTC.

CDR3 sequence: CASSPLGTGVNSGNTIYF. CDR3 DNA: TGCGCCAGCAGCCCGCTGGGGACAGGGGTCAACTCTGGAAACACCATATATTTT. The chain is built from TRBV5-1 and TRBJ1-3; 10 bases are shared with TRBD1. The CDR3 runs to 18 residues. Germline CDR1 SGHRS, CDR2 YFSETQ. Trimming cost V 4 bases and J 0 bases; bases outside gene matches: 10.

V and J are TRBV7-9 and TRBJ2-5; TRBD1 matches 10 bases. The CDR3 has 15 residues. The ends lost 1 base at V and 1 base at J; junction bases unmatched: 0. CDR1 and CDR2 (germline): SEHNR, FQNEAQ (reference sequence). The CDR3 protein is CASSLGTGGQETQYF. The CDR3, as DNA: TGTGCCAGCAGCTTAGGGACAGGGGGCCAAGAGACCCAGTACTTC.

This clone was picked up one time. This chain connects TRBV7-8 to TRBJ2-5; the match to TRBD1 covers 9 bases. Per germline, CDR1 SGHVS and CDR2 FQNEAQ. V lost 5 bases to trimming and J lost 4 bases; unmatched junction nucleotides: 14. The CDR3 sequence is 17 residues long. CDR3 in DNA: TGTGCCAGCAGCCGGAACAACCGGGACAGGGTAACAGAGACCCAGTACTTC. It codes for CASSRNNRDRVTETQYF.

V usage is TRBV7-2 and J usage is TRBJ2-3, with 11 bases fitting TRBD2. Germline V lookup: CDR1 SGHTA, CDR2 FQGNSA. With V trimmed by 3 bases and J by 5 bases, 4 bases remained unmatched. The CDR3 is 15 residues long. CDR3 loop: CASSFIAGGIDTQYF. The CDR3, as DNA: TGTGCCAGCAGCTTCATAGCGGGGGGGATAGATACGCAGTATTTT.

This sequence joins TRBV9 and TRBJ2-7; TRBD2 aligns across 7 bases. The CDR3 is 17 amino acids. J lost 4 bases, V lost 0 bases, and 13 bases had no gene match. CDR1 is SGDLS, CDR2 YYNGEE, per germline. The CDR3 region has the DNA TGTGCCAGCAGCGTAGGTCCCTACCAAAACGGGGGGTACGAGCAGTACTTC. This gives the protein CASSVGPYQNGGYEQYF.

This chain joins TRBV5-4 and TRBJ1-1, with 8 bases lining up with TRBD1. CDR3 length: 15 residues. Germline CDR1 SGHNT, CDR2 YYREEE (reference sequence). Trimming removed 6 bases from V and 1 base from J; junction bases left unmatched: 8. The CDR3 reads CASNDRGSGNTEAFF. Written as DNA, the CDR3 is TGTGCCAGCAACGACAGGGGTAGTGGGAACACTGAAGCTTTCTTT.

V gene TRBV18 combines with J gene TRBJ2-7, with D possibly matching TRBD1 (6 bases). This CDR3 comprises 15 residues. The V end lost 3 bases, the J end lost 7 bases, and 19 bases lay between the germline ends. In germline, CDR1 is KGHSH, CDR2 LQKENI. The CDR3 loop is CASSPGSYRAGEQYF. As DNA, the CDR3 is TGTGCCAGCTCACCCGGATCTTACAGGGCGGGTGAGCAGTACTTC.

The chain joins TRBV19 to TRBJ2-1; a weak D match, TRBD1 (5 bases). Germline V gives CDR1 LNHDA, CDR2 SQIVND (reference sequence). Trimming took off 4 bases at V and 6 bases at J, with 16 bases between the two ends. CDR3 length: 15 amino acids. The CDR3 is CASSSPAGLSNEQFF. Here the CDR3 DNA reads TGTGCCAGTAGTAGTCCGGCAGGGTTGAGCAATGAGCAGTTCTTC.